The clone carrying this TCR beta chain showed up just once. The data stem from a study of blood T cell repertoires in COVID-19. Across the whole study: The United States, Italy and Spain were the sources of the acute and convalescent COVID-19 samples. From T cells, B-cell-depleted T cells, or PBMCs came the material, which was cDNA or gDNA.

Original analysis: Estimated nucleated cell counts came from reference gene primer amplification. Method: immunoSEQ multiplex PCR; TCRdb's copy keeps in-frame clones and lacks some. V, J and clone size are those of that table, while D and trimming were read from the DNA. This sample has under 150,000 clones, with approximately 90% found just once. Sequencing was performed on peripheral blood. The TCR sequence derives from a woman between 45 and 65 years old with acute or convalescent COVID-19.

The CDR3 DNA follows: TGCGCCAGCAGGCCTCAGGGAAAGGACAGGGGGCTTCGGAATGGCTACACCTTC. Its translation is CASRPQGKDRGLRNGYTF. The chain couples TRBV4-1 to TRBJ1-2, with TRBD1 matching 11 bases. Germline values: CDR1 MGHRA, CDR2 YSYEKL. CDR3 length: 18 residues. Trimming removed 6 bases from V and 6 bases from J; junction bases left unmatched: 18.